This T cell receptor beta chain was captured by sequencing in a study of blood T cell repertoires in COVID-19 (TCRdb year 2020). At the level of the whole study: Samples covering the acute and convalescent phases of COVID-19 were provided by collaborators in the United States, Italy and Spain. The material from the prospective study consisted of cDNA or gDNA derived from T cells, B-cell-depleted T cells, or PBMCs. Deeply sampled blood TCRbeta repertoires from subjects exposed to, actively infected with, or recovered from COVID-19 were included in the dataset. A freely available public database, intended as a resource for researchers studying the immune response to SARS-CoV-2, is where the repertoires were released. The samples were drawn from two sources: the first 160 participants of the ongoing ImmuneRACE study, and 1,200 or so subjects contributed by 6 global collaborators. Nearly every sample came with metadata listing a de-identified subject ID, COVID-19 status, age in years and sex. HLA class I and class II types, where available, came from metadata supplied by the sample provider rather than from assay-based typing. Points the paper makes about the study in general: Clinical and demographic metadata were provided uncurated, with the amount varying by source and participant.

Of note for this clone: The antigen it binds to is not known. Per-base qualities were not stored, and no clone one base away is much larger.

The immunoSEQ Assay, a bias-controlled multiplex PCR, was used to amplify TCRbeta CDR3 regions from genomic DNA. Under the source paper's analysis protocol: The number of nucleated cells in each sample was estimated from the amplification of reference gene primers within the assay. To quantify the absolute abundance of each unique TCRbeta CDR3 rearrangement, sequence reads were collapsed and filtered. Productive Simpson clonality was computed per sample as the square root of Simpson's diversity index over productive rearrangements. The table was pulled from immuneACCESS by TCRdb, which kept in-frame rearrangements only. Such tables lose some clones; where checked, under half of the loss comes from unresolved V genes, and the rest has no known cause. That table supplies the V and J calls and clone size; D and trimming were determined from the DNA. This sample has 110,000 or so clones in its table, and around nine tenths of those were observed once. The ten largest clones represent less than 8.5% of the sample.

Another Seattle source contributed samples from volunteer blood donors who had recovered from COVID-19. Whole blood was collected in K2EDTA tubes by collaborating institutions according to the institutions' own protocols. For TCRbeta analysis, collaborator samples were shipped as frozen whole blood, as isolated PBMCs, or as DNA extracted from either sample type. This receptor was taken from a woman aged 70 to 79 who had recovered from COVID-19. The specimen sequenced was peripheral blood.

The CDR3 has the sequence CASSTRDRGNYGYTF. The DNA reads as follows: TGCGCCAGCAGCACCCGGGACAGGGGCAACTATGGCTACACCTTC. The chain links TRBV5-1 with TRBJ1-2, with 10 central nucleotides matching TRBD1. V has 4 bases trimmed and J has 2 bases trimmed; junction bases matching no gene number 5. Per the germline V gene, SGHRS is the CDR1 and YFSETQ is the CDR2. Measured from the cysteine to the phenylalanine, the CDR3 is 15 residues long. Here the CDR3 DNA is all that survives: 45 bases in frame from base 1.